The next 18 T cell receptor beta chains were all read from a single sample in a study of T cells in Graves' hyperthyroidism and ophthalmopathy. It was RNA transcripts that yielded the amplified TCR beta CDR3 regions. The primer set for the first-round RT-PCR of the TCR CDR3 was HTBI. MiXCR was run by TCRdb on the multiplex PCR reads, yielding one entry per CDR3 protein. The sample holds about 510,000 distinct CDR3 sequences, 12% to 15% seen once. Sequenced sample: blood. The origin of the receptors is a woman between 40 and 55 years old with Graves' hyperthyroidism.

The chain couples TRBV7-8 to TRBJ1-2, with no clear D. V was clipped by 3 bases and J by 6 bases, with 11 bases between them. The CDR3 has 13 amino acids. Per germline, CDR1 SGHVS and CDR2 FQNEAQ. In DNA, the CDR3 is TGTGCCAGCAGCTTCGGGGAAACGGATGGCTACACCTTC. It is translated as CASSFGETDGYTF. Combining the CDR3 with reference TRBV7-8 and TRBJ1-2 gives the whole variable domain GAGVSQSPRYKVAKRGQDVALRCDPISGHVSLFWYQQALGQGPEFLTYFQNEAQLDKSGLPSDRFFAERPEGSVSTLKIQRTQQEDSAVYLCASSFGETDGYTFGSGTRLTVV.

There are many counts of this clonotype. The chain combines TRBV2 with TRBJ1-2, with 7 bases identical to TRBD1. The CDR3 is 14 residues long. CDR1 and CDR2 (germline): SNHLY, FYNNEI. The V and J ends lost 5 bases and 4 bases, in that order; junction bases with no gene match: 7. Here the CDR3 DNA reads TGTGCCAGCAGTACAGGGGCGGTGGGCTATGGCTACACCTTC. Protein sequence: CASSTGAVGYGYTF. Based on the CDR3 plus reference TRBV2 and TRBJ1-2, the full variable domain is EPEVTQTPSHQVTQMGQEVILRCVPISNHLYFYWYRQILGQKVEFLVSFYNNEISEKSEIFDDQFSVERPDGSNFTLKIRSTKLEDSAMYFCASSTGAVGYGYTFGSGTRLTVV.

This clonotype was observed many times. In nucleotides, the CDR3 is TGTGCCAGCAGTGTCGACGGTTATAGCAATCAGCCCCAGCATTTT. The encoded protein is CASSVDGYSNQPQHF. The chain has TRBV2 and TRBJ1-5; no firm D call. The CDR3 length is 15 residues. V lost 4 bases and J 0 bases, leaving 10 bases between the germline ends. Germline V CDR1 and CDR2: SNHLY, FYNNEI. The variable domain in full, with the rest retrieved from reference TRBV2 and TRBJ1-5, is EPEVTQTPSHQVTQMGQEVILRCVPISNHLYFYWYRQILGQKVEFLVSFYNNEISEKSEIFDDQFSVERPDGSNFTLKIRSTKLEDSAMYFCASSVDGYSNQPQHFGDGTRLSIL.

This clonotype was counted ten times or more. The chain links TRBV12-3 or TRBV12-4 to TRBJ1-2, with D possibly TRBD1 on 5 matching bases. The CDR3 extends over 14 amino acids. V gave up 3 bases and J gave up 8 bases, with 16 bases separating them. Here the CDR3 DNA reads TGTGCCAGCAGTTTGGCCTCCGGGGCGGGAGGCTACACCTTC. It is translated as CASSLASGAGGYTF.

This clonotype has more than one count but fewer than ten. The J gene is TRBJ2-1, the V gene TRBV3-1; 8 bases align to TRBD2. V shed 11 bases, J shed 6 bases, and the junction held 9 bases outside the gene matches. Germline-derived CDR1 and CDR2 are LGHDT and YNNKEL (reference sequence). CDR3 length: 13 residues. The CDR3 DNA reads TGTGCCTCCGCCCGGGAGGGGGTCAATGAGCAGTTCTTC. This sequence encodes CASAREGVNEQFF.

This clonotype showed up many times. The genes are TRBV20-1 and TRBJ2-1, with D possibly TRBD1 on 6 matching bases. The CDR3 has 15 amino acids. In germline, CDR1 is DFQATT, CDR2 SNEGSKA (reference sequence). V was shortened by 5 bases and J by 4 bases, with 18 bases between the two germline ends. In DNA form, the CDR3 reads TGCAGTGCTTCATCCCCCGGACAGTTTTACAATGAGCAGTTCTTC. As protein: CSASSPGQFYNEQFF.

V and J are TRBV6-2 or TRBV6-3 and TRBJ2-3; unclear D gene. CDR3 length equals 14 residues. Germline CDR1 MNHEY, CDR2 SVGEGT. V was trimmed by 2 bases and J by 4 bases, leaving 10 bases between them. The CDR3 DNA is TGTGCCAGCAGTTACACGTCCCACGCAGATACGCAGTATTTT. Encoded protein: CASSYTSHADTQYF.

This clonotype has just a few counts. The junction departs from the called germline gene at one end, perhaps through a read error. V usage is TRBV11-2 and J usage is TRBJ2-3; D is ambiguous. Germline V gene sequence: CDR1 SGHAT, CDR2 FQNNGV. The CDR3 has 13 residues. The CDR3 protein is CASSRFTTDTQYF. The CDR3 DNA sequence: TGCGCCAGCAGCCGCTTTACCACAGATACGCAGTATTTT.

This clonotype was recorded many times. This chain joins TRBV7-9 and TRBJ2-1; D possibly corresponds to TRBD2 (6 bases). Trimming removed 8 bases at V and 7 bases at J, with 18 bases between. CDR1 and CDR2 (germline): SEHNR, FQNEAQ (reference sequence). This CDR3 region has 14 residues. Written as DNA, the CDR3 is TGTGCCAGCTGTCACGGGGGAGGTTTAAATGAGCAGTTCTTC. Translated, it gives CASCHGGGLNEQFF.

This clonotype was counted at least ten times. The chain has TRBV11-3 and TRBJ1-1, with TRBD1 as a possible D gene (6 bases). This CDR3 is 11 amino acids long. The V gene lost 5 bases and the J gene lost 7 bases, with 8 bases spanning the gap. Germline V gives CDR1 SGHNT, CDR2 YENEEA. In DNA, the CDR3 is TGTGCCAGCAGCCAGGACAGTGAAGCTTTCTTT. Encoded protein: CASSQDSEAFF. Looking up the rest from reference TRBV11-3 and TRBJ1-1 gives the full variable domain: EAGVVQSPRYKIIEKKQPVAFWCNPISGHNTLYWYLQNLGQGPELLIRYENEEAVDDSQLPKDRFSAERLKGVDSTLKIQPAELGDSAVYLCASSQDSEAFFGQGTRLTVV.

This clonotype was seen ten or more times. The rearrangement uses TRBV10-2 and TRBJ1-3; D gene uncertain. Germline CDR1 and CDR2: WSHSY and SAAADI. This CDR3 is 16 amino acids long. The V end was cut by 0 bases, the J end by 2 bases, with 11 bases between. For the CDR3, the DNA is TGCGCCAGCAGTGAGTCAAGGGCCACTCCTGGAAACACCATATATTTT. Residues: CASSESRATPGNTIYF.

This clonotype was found once. A read error may explain this, as a much larger clone is one base away. V is TRBV25-1 and J is TRBJ2-7; TRBD1 might be the D (5 bases). The CDR3 is 15 amino acids. Germline CDR1 MGHDK, CDR2 SYGVNS. Here the CDR3 DNA reads TGTACCAGCAGTCGAAGGGGTGCGAGCTCCTACGAGCAGTACTTC. Amino acid sequence: CTSSRRGASSYEQYF.

This clonotype was picked up a small number of times. This chain links TRBV6-1 with TRBJ2-1, with 8 bases identical to TRBD2. The germline V gene encodes CDR1 MNHNS and CDR2 SASEGT. The CDR3 spans 15 residues. V trimming: 5 bases; J trimming: 2 bases; junction bases outside the gene matches: 5. The CDR3 region has the DNA TGTGCCAGCAGTCGCGATAGCGGGGCCTACAATGAGCAGTTCTTC. The encoded protein is CASSRDSGAYNEQFF.

This clonotype was counted a few times. V gene TRBV2 combines with J gene TRBJ2-1; 8 nucleotides agree with TRBD2. This CDR3 is built from 12 residues. J gave up 13 bases and V 1 base, and 3 bases lay outside the gene matches. Germline values: CDR1 SNHLY, CDR2 FYNNEI. This chain's CDR3 is CASSEGGRPQFF. The DNA of the CDR3 is TGTGCCAGCAGTGAAGGCGGGAGGCCCCAGTTCTTC.

In this sample, this clonotype turned up a few times. The gene calls are TRBV20-1 and TRBJ1-1, with D possibly matching TRBD1 (5 bases). Germline CDR1 reads DFQATT; CDR2 reads SNEGSKA (reference sequence). V shed 3 bases and J shed 1 base, with 12 bases lying between them. The CDR3 length is 14 residues. The DNA for the CDR3 is TGCAGTGCTAGGAGGGGCAGGGAGAACACTGAAGCTTTCTTT. It encodes CSARRGRENTEAFF.

This clonotype was seen at least ten times. The chain has TRBV3-1 and TRBJ2-1; 10 bases agree with TRBD1. Losses at the gene ends were 4 bases for V and 5 bases for J; bases not matched to a gene: 5. The CDR3 has 15 residues. Germline V lookup: CDR1 LGHDT, CDR2 YNNKEL (reference sequence). The CDR3 region has the DNA TGTGCCAGCAGCCTCCGGACAGGGGGACACAATGAGCAGTTCTTC. It translates to CASSLRTGGHNEQFF.

Ten or more counts support this clonotype. The rearrangement links TRBV11-3 to TRBJ2-5, with D unclear. Germline assignment: CDR1 SGHNT and CDR2 YENEEA. Trimming cost V 3 bases and J 1 base, with 6 bases left between them. The CDR3 extends over 13 amino acids. CDR3 in DNA: TGTGCCAGCAGCTTCGGGCCCCAAGAGACCCAGTACTTC. It yields the protein CASSFGPQETQYF.

This clonotype was detected ten times or more. The chain combines TRBV24-1 with TRBJ2-2, with 16 positions matching TRBD2. The CDR3 is 20 amino acids. Germline V gene sequence: CDR1 KGHDR, CDR2 SFDVKD. Trimming cost V 3 bases and J 5 bases; bases outside gene matches: 11. The CDR3 protein is CATSDAGTSGRAFDTGELFF. The CDR3, as DNA: TGTGCCACCAGTGATGCGGGGACTAGCGGGAGGGCCTTCGATACCGGGGAGCTGTTTTTT.